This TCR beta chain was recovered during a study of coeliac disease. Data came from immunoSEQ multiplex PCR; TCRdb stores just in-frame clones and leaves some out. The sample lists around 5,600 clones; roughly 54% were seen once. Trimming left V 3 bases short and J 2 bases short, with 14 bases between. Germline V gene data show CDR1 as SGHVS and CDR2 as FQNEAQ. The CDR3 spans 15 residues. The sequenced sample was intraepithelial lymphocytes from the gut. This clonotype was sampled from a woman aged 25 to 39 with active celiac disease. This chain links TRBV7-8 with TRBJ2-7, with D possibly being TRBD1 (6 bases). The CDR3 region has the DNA TGTGCCAGCAGCTTCGGTCCACAGGGAACCTACGAGCAGTACTTC. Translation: CASSFGPQGTYEQYF.